This T cell receptor beta chain was sequenced for a study of blood T cell repertoires in COVID-19. As handled by the study authors: Reference gene primer amplification in the assay estimated nucleated cell counts. This table comes from immunoSEQ multiplex PCR, and its TCRdb copy is limited to in-frame clones, with some not included. V and J calls and clone size follow that table, whereas D and trimming were derived from the DNA. The repertoire holds roughly 100,000 clones, with 86% as singletons. V trimming: 3 bases; J trimming: 4 bases; junction bases outside the gene matches: 4. The CDR3 spans 14 residues. CDR1 KGHSH and CDR2 LQKENI come from the germline V gene. This clone was recorded once.

The rearrangement joins TRBV18 to TRBJ2-3; 7 nucleotides match TRBD2. The sequence derives from a woman over 75 with acute or convalescent COVID-19. The sample comprised peripheral blood. In DNA, the CDR3 is TGTGCCAGCTCACCGCTAGCGGAGGCAGATACGCAGTATTTT. Protein product: CASSPLAEADTQYF.